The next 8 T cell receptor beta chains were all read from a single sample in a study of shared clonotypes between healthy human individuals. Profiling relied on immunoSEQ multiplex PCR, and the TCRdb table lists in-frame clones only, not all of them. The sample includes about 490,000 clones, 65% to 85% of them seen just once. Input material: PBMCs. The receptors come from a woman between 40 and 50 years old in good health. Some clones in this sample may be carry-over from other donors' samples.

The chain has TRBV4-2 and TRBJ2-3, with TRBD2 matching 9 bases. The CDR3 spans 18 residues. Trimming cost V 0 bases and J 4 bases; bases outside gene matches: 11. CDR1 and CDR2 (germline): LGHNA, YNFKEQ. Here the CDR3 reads CASSQDPPGSGSADTQYF. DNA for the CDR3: TGTGCCAGCAGCCAAGATCCCCCGGGTAGCGGGAGCGCAGATACGCAGTATTTT.

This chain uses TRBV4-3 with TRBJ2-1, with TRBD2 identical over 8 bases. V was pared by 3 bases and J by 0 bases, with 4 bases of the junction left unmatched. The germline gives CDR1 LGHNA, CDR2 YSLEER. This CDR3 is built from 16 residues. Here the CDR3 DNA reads TGCGCCAGCAGCCAGAAGAGCGGGAGCTCCTACAATGAGCAGTTCTTC. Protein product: CASSQKSGSSYNEQFF.

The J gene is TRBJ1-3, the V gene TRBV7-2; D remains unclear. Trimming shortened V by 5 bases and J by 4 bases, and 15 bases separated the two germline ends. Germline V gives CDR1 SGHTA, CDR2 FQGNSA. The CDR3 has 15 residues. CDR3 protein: CASSPIVRRGNTIYF. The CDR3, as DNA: TGTGCCAGCAGCCCGATAGTCAGGCGGGGAAACACCATATATTTT.

The CDR3 DNA is TGCGCCAGCAGCTTGGGACGACAGGAGACCTACGAGCAGTACTTC. This gives the protein CASSLGRQETYEQYF. The rearrangement uses TRBV5-1 and TRBJ2-7, with D possibly TRBD1 on 6 matching bases. The CDR3 sequence is 15 residues long. In germline, CDR1 is SGHRS, CDR2 YFSETQ. V was cut by 0 bases and J by 2 bases, with 12 bases left in between. The full variable domain, completed using reference TRBV5-1 and TRBJ2-7, is KAGVTQTPRYLIKTRGQQVTLSCSPISGHRSVSWYQQTPGQGLQFLFEYFSETQRNKGNFPGRFSGRQFSNSRSEMNVSTLELGDSALYLCASSLGRQETYEQYFGPGTRLTVT.

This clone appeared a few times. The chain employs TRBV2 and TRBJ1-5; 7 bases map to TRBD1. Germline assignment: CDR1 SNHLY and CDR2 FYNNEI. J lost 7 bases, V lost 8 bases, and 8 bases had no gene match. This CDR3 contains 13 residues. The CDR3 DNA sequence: TGTGCCAGCGGTAACAGGGGATTGCAGCCCCAGCATTTT. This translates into CASGNRGLQPQHF.

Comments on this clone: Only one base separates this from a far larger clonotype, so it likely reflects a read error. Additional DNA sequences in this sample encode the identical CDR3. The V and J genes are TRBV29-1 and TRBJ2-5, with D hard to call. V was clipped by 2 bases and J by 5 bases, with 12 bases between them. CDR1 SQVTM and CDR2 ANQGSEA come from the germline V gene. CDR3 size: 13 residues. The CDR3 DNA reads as TGCAGCGTTGAATCACATTTAGGGGAGACCCAGTACTTC. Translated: CSVESHLGETQYF. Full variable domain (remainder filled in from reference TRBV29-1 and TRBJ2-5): SAVISQKPSRDICQRGTSLTIQCQVDSQVTMMFWYRQQPGQSLTLIATANQGSEATYESGFVIDKFPISRPNLTFSTLTVSNMSPEDSSIYLCSVESHLGETQYFGPGTRLLVL.

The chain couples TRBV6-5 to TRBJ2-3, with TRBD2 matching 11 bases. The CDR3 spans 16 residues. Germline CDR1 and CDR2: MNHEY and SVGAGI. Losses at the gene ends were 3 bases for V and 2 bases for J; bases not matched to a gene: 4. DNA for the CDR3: TGTGCCAGCAGTTATGGGGGACTAGCGGTCACAGATACGCAGTATTTT. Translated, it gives CASSYGGLAVTDTQYF.

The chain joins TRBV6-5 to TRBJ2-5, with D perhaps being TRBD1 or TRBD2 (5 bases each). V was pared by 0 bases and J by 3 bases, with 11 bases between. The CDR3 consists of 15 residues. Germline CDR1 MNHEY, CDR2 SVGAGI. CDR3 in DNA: TGTGCCAGCAGTTACTCGATAAGAGGGGAAGAGACCCAGTACTTC. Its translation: CASSYSIRGEETQYF.